The present entry profiles one T cell receptor beta chain with its context. TCRdb's table, derived via immunoSEQ multiplex PCR, lists solely in-frame clones and lacks some. This sample carries 15,000 or so clones, around 86% of them seen once, and the ten largest clones take 11%. This sample was taken from a study of control samples from healthy donors and cancer patients. Germline CDR1 and CDR2: SGHDT and YYEEEE. The CDR3 sequence is 15 residues long. J lost 5 bases, V lost 3 bases, and 10 bases had no gene match. This clonotype was sampled from a woman aged 70-85 years with colorectal cancer. Specimen: PBMCs. The chain recombines TRBV5-6 with TRBJ2-5; 7 positions agree with TRBD1. The CDR3 loop is CASSWRTGAAETQYF. The CDR3 region has the DNA TGTGCCAGCAGCTGGAGGACAGGAGCCGCCGAGACCCAGTACTTC.